Listed below are T cell receptor beta chains from one sample, sequenced in a study of cytomegalovirus exposure and HLA in healthy donors. This table comes from immunoSEQ multiplex PCR, and its TCRdb copy is limited to in-frame clones, with some not included. The sample has some 150,000 clones, roughly 75% seen once. What was sequenced was PBMCs. The receptors were sampled from a man in his forties or fifties in good health and CMV-seronegative. Each CDR3 is given with its conserved first and last residue. D genes are given only for firm matches. Clone size is not always given. Where it is, it says once, few, many or a class for expanded clones.

D gene	V gene	clone size	J gene	CDR3 DNA	CDR3 protein
TRBD2	TRBV5-1	.	TRBJ2-1	TGCGCCAGCAGCTTGGATTTAGCGGGGGTCAATGAGCAGTTCTTC	CASSLDLAGVNEQFF
.	TRBV6-1	.	TRBJ2-7	TGTGCCAGTCTTAGGAGGGAGCACGAGCAGTACTTC	CASLRREHEQYF
.	TRBV5-1	.	TRBJ1-5	TGCGCCAGCAGCTTGGGGTCAGGGAAAACACAGCCCCAGCATTTT	CASSLGSGKTQPQHF
.	TRBV6-6	.	TRBJ1-1	TGTGCCAGCAGTTACTCACAGGTCACTGAAGCTTTCTTT	CASSYSQVTEAFF
TRBD2	TRBV11-2	once	TRBJ2-5	TGTGCCAGCAGCTTAGGAGCGGGGAGTCAAGAGACCCAGTACTTC	CASSLGAGSQETQYF
TRBD1	TRBV28	.	TRBJ1-2	TGTGCCAGCAGTTCCCTCTCGACAGGGAACTCCTATGGCTACACCTTC	CASSSLSTGNSYGYTF
.	TRBV9	.	TRBJ2-2	TGTGCCAGCAGCGCAACAGAAACCGGGGAGCTGTTTTTT	CASSATETGELFF
.	TRBV7-9	.	TRBJ2-3	TGTGCCAGCAGCTTTCGGGGGTTAGCAGATACGCAGTATTTT	CASSFRGLADTQYF
.	TRBV2	.	TRBJ1-2	TGTGCCAGCAGGACAGGCGTTCCCCGGTGGCTAGACACCTTC	CASRTGVPRWLDTF
.	TRBV13	.	TRBJ1-1	TGTGCCAGCAGCTTGAAGGGGGAGTGGGCGAACACTGAAGCTTTCTTT	CASSLKGEWANTEAFF
.	TRBV9	.	TRBJ1-1	TGTGCCAGCAGCGTAGACCTCCGGGGGAGGGCGAACACTGAAGCTTTCTTT	CASSVDLRGRANTEAFF
.	TRBV27	.	TRBJ2-1	TGTGCCAGCAGTACCGAACAGACAGTTAGATACAATGAGCAGTTCTTC	CASSTEQTVRYNEQFF
.	TRBV5-4	.	TRBJ2-5	TGTGCCAGCAGCTTGGTCCCCAGGGGTGCAGAGACCCAGTACTTC	CASSLVPRGAETQYF
.	TRBV6-6	.	TRBJ2-1	TGTGCCAGCAAACTTGCTCAGGGTCGTTACAATGAGCAGTTCTTC	CASKLAQGRYNEQFF
.	TRBV28	.	TRBJ1-6	TGTGCCAGCAGTTTAACCGACATATATAATTCACCCCTCCACTTT	CASSLTDIYNSPLHF
.	TRBV5-4	.	TRBJ2-5	TGTGCCAGCAGCTCTGGCCTTTCTCAAGAGACCCAGTACTTC	CASSSGLSQETQYF
TRBD1	TRBV10-1	.	TRBJ2-3	TGCGCCAGCAGGAAAGGGGGCCCCGGAGATACGCAGTATTTT	CASRKGGPGDTQYF
.	TRBV7-3	once	TRBJ1-2	TGTGCCAGCAGCTTAGAGGCGGGCAACTATGGCTACACCTTC	CASSLEAGNYGYTF
TRBD1	TRBV2	.	TRBJ1-3	TGTGCCAGCAGTCCAGTAACAGGGGCGGGAAACACCATATATTTT	CASSPVTGAGNTIYF
TRBD2	TRBV25-1	.	TRBJ2-5	TGTGCCAGCAGTACAACCACCCCGACTAGCGGGGGAGTTGGGACCCAGTACTTC	CASSTTTPTSGGVGTQYF
.	TRBV7-8	.	TRBJ1-2	TGTGCCAGCAGCTACACAGGGAATTATCAGGGCTGCACCTTC	CASSYTGNYQGCTF
.	TRBV6-5	.	TRBJ1-1	TGTGCCAGCAGTTACTTTGTCAGGGGTTCGCCTTTCTTT	CASSYFVRGSPFF
.	TRBV14	.	TRBJ2-7	TGTGCCAGCAGCCAAGGGGGGCCTTTGGACGAGCAGTACTTC	CASSQGGPLDEQYF
TRBD1	TRBV13	.	TRBJ1-1	TGTGCCAGCAGCTCCGACAGGGGGCTTGTGAACACTGAAGCTTTCTTT	CASSSDRGLVNTEAFF
.	TRBV5-1	.	TRBJ2-5	TGCGCCAGCAGCCCGACAGTTCCAGAGACCCAGTACTTC	CASSPTVPETQYF
.	TRBV18	.	TRBJ2-7	TGTGCCAGCTCACCAATTGGGACATCGGACGGGCAGTACTTC	CASSPIGTSDGQYF
.	TRBV19	.	TRBJ1-2	TGTGCCAGTAGCGCGGACAGACCTTTAGCTAACTATGGCTACACCTTC	CASSADRPLANYGYTF
.	TRBV5-1	few	TRBJ2-3	TGCGCCAGCAGCTCCGGACTCTTAATGGGGACAGATACGCAGTATTTT	CASSSGLLMGTDTQYF
TRBD2	TRBV10-3	.	TRBJ2-3	TGTGCCATCAGTGGACCCCCCGGACTAGCGGGGGGGACAGATACGCAGTATTTT	CAISGPPGLAGGTDTQYF
TRBD1	TRBV4-3	.	TRBJ2-7	TGCGCCAGCAGCCACGAAGGGACAGGAATCTACGAGCAGTACTTC	CASSHEGTGIYEQYF
.	TRBV28	once	TRBJ1-5	TGTGCCAGCAGTTTATACAGGGTAGGCAATCAGCCCCAGCATTTT	CASSLYRVGNQPQHF
.	TRBV4-2	few	TRBJ1-1	TGTGCCAGCAGCCAAGGCCAGTTAAACACTGAAGCTTTCTTT	CASSQGQLNTEAFF
TRBD2	TRBV28	.	TRBJ2-1	TGTGCCAGCAGCAGCGGGGGGGCGGCTGAGCAGTTCTTC	CASSSGGAAEQFF
TRBD1	TRBV6-1	.	TRBJ1-2	TGTGCCAGTTACGGGGCAGGGGGCCCGGACTATGGCTACACCTTC	CASYGAGGPDYGYTF
.	TRBV2	.	TRBJ2-1	TGTGCCAGCAAGGGACGGGGGACTGGTGAGCAGTTCTTC	CASKGRGTGEQFF
.	TRBV13	.	TRBJ2-6	TGTGCCAGCAGCTTACAGTTCCCCCGCAGGGGTAACTCTGGGGCCAACGTCCTGACTTTC	CASSLQFPRRGNSGANVLTF
TRBD1	TRBV2	.	TRBJ1-5	TGTGCCAGCAGTGAAGCGCTTTGGCAGGGGGTAGACGAATATCAGCCCCAGCATTTT	CASSEALWQGVDEYQPQHF
TRBD1	TRBV6-5	few	TRBJ1-6	TGTGCCAGCAGCCCGGGACAGCATAATTCACCCCTCCACTTT	CASSPGQHNSPLHF
.	TRBV28	.	TRBJ1-2	TGTGCCAGCAGTCCACCGAGACACCACTATGGCTACACCTTC	CASSPPRHHYGYTF
TRBD1	TRBV7-9	few	TRBJ1-6	TGTGCCAGCAGCCGGGACAGTGATAATTCACCCCTCCACTTT	CASSRDSDNSPLHF